Following are 13 T cell receptor beta chains from one sample sequenced in a study of blood T cell repertoires in COVID-19. Here immunoSEQ multiplex PCR was the method, and the copy in TCRdb shows in-frame clones only, minus some. The table shows over 130,000 clones, with approximately 88% occurring only once. The sample consisted of peripheral blood. Receptors originate from a human donor in a cohort sampled during active COVID-19.

V gene TRBV5-1 combines with J gene TRBJ2-3, with 7 bases aligning to TRBD1. Germline lookup yields CDR1 SGHRS and CDR2 YFSETQ. CDR3 length: 16 amino acids. The V gene end was trimmed by 0 bases and the J gene end by 1 base; junction bases not matched to a gene: 5. This CDR3 is CASSLAFDRGTDTQYF. The CDR3 DNA is TGCGCCAGCAGCTTGGCCTTCGACAGGGGCACAGATACGCAGTATTTT.

The rearrangement joins TRBV28 to TRBJ2-3; 7 bases are shared with TRBD1. V was clipped by 5 bases and J by 4 bases; unmatched bases: 3. The CDR3 runs to 13 residues. CDR1 is MDHEN and CDR2 is SYDVKM in the germline V gene. CDR3 sequence reads: CASSATGADTQYF. The CDR3 coding sequence is TGTGCCAGCAGTGCTACAGGGGCAGATACGCAGTATTTT.

The chain links TRBV19 to TRBJ2-3, with D perhaps matching TRBD1 (6 bases). The CDR3 consists of 16 residues. The V end was cut by 4 bases, the J end by 6 bases, with 20 bases between. CDR1 is LNHDA and CDR2 is SQIVND in the germline V gene (reference sequence). CDR3 sequence reads: CASSKGDALLRDTQYF. The CDR3 DNA reads as TGTGCCAGTAGTAAGGGGGACGCCCTTCTTAGGGATACGCAGTATTTT. Full variable domain (outside the CDR3, taken from reference TRBV19 and TRBJ2-3): DGGITQSPKYLFRKEGQNVTLSCEQNLNHDAMYWYRQDPGQGLRLIYYSQIVNDFQKGDIAEGYSVSREKKESFPLTVTSAQKNPTAFYLCASSKGDALLRDTQYFGPGTRLTVL.

This clone was recorded only once. This chain links TRBV7-3 with TRBJ2-3, with TRBD2 matching over 8 bases. Per germline, CDR1 SGHTA and CDR2 FQGTGA. CDR3 length: 14 residues. V gave up 6 bases and J gave up 3 bases; unmatched junction bases: 5. The chain's CDR3 is CASSLAGLTDTQYF. CDR3 coding DNA: TGTGCCAGCAGTTTAGCGGGGTTGACAGATACGCAGTATTTT.

In DNA, the CDR3 is TGTGCCAGCAGCAGACAGGGGAACACCGGGGAGCTGTTTTTT. This encodes CASSRQGNTGELFF. The rearrangement links TRBV3-1 (or the pseudogene TRBV3-2) to TRBJ2-2; 7 bases match TRBD1. Germline CDR1 reads LGHDT; CDR2 reads YNNKEL (reference sequence). The length of the CDR3 is 14 residues. Trimming cost V 5 bases and J 1 base; bases outside gene matches: 1.

The chain joins TRBV27 to TRBJ2-2; 7 bases fit TRBD1. Germline CDR1 reads MNHEY; CDR2 reads SMNVEV (reference sequence). The CDR3 is 17 amino acids. V trimming: 7 bases; J trimming: 1 base; junction bases outside the gene matches: 12. The DNA for the CDR3 is TGTGCCAGCAACGAAGGTTGGGACAGCCTGAACACCGGGGAGCTGTTTTTT. It codes for CASNEGWDSLNTGELFF.

CDR3 in amino acids: CASSLGAETQYF. The CDR3, as DNA: TGCGCCAGCAGCTTGGGTGCGGAGACCCAGTACTTC. This chain connects TRBV5-1 to TRBJ2-5; no definite D call. The V gene's germline CDR1 is SGHRS and CDR2 YFSETQ. The V end was cut by 0 bases, the J end by 5 bases, with 5 bases between. CDR3 size: 12 residues.

CDR3 protein: CASWGTAPLEQYF. The CDR3 DNA reads as TGTGCCAGCTGGGGGACAGCCCCCCTCGAGCAGTACTTC. V usage is TRBV25-1 and J usage is TRBJ2-7; 7 nucleotides agree with TRBD1. Trimming at V came to 8 bases and at J to 6 bases, leaving 10 bases not matched to a gene. The germline gives CDR1 MGHDK, CDR2 SYGVNS. The CDR3 covers 13 residues.

The chain couples TRBV7-7 to TRBJ2-1; the D is unclear. CDR1 SSHAT and CDR2 FNYEAQ come from the germline V gene (reference sequence). V lost 1 base to trimming and J lost 0 bases, with 7 bases between them. The CDR3 covers 15 residues. The CDR3 loop reads CASSLVKSSYNEQFF. The CDR3 bases are TGTGCCAGCAGCTTAGTAAAGAGCTCCTACAATGAGCAGTTCTTC.

This clone was found a few times. The gene calls are TRBV5-6 and TRBJ2-5; 9 nucleotides line up with TRBD2. V gave up 2 bases and J gave up 2 bases; unmatched junction bases: 7. This CDR3 has 16 residues. Germline lookup yields CDR1 SGHDT and CDR2 YYEEEE. For the CDR3, the DNA is TGTGCCAGCAGCTTCCGGGCAGCGGGGGGTCAAGAGACCCAGTACTTC. Protein sequence: CASSFRAAGGQETQYF.

The chain links TRBV18 to TRBJ2-2, with D perhaps matching TRBD1 (5 bases). Germline V gene sequence: CDR1 KGHSH, CDR2 LQKENI. V was clipped by 3 bases and J by 3 bases, with 14 bases between them. The CDR3 spans 16 residues. The DNA of the CDR3 is TGTGCCAGCTCACCGACCCCAGGGTTCGACACCGGGGAGCTGTTTTTT. Its translation: CASSPTPGFDTGELFF. Based on the CDR3 plus reference TRBV18 and TRBJ2-2, the full variable domain is NAGVMQNPRHLVRRRGQEARLRCSPMKGHSHVYWYRQLPEEGLKFMVYLQKENIIDESGMPKERFSAEFPKEGPSILRIQQVVRGDSAAYFCASSPTPGFDTGELFFGEGSRLTVL.

This chain connects TRBV7-6 to TRBJ2-1; 11 bases agree with TRBD2. Looked up from germline, CDR1 is SGHVS and CDR2 is FNYEAQ. V shed 6 bases, J shed 4 bases, and the junction held 8 bases outside the gene matches. The CDR3 loop spans 16 amino acids. CDR3 bases: TGTGCCAGCAGTCGATCTAGCGGGGGGACTTACAATGAGCAGTTCTTC. It is translated as CASSRSSGGTYNEQFF.

The chain joins TRBV4-1 to TRBJ2-7, with TRBD1 identical over 7 bases. This CDR3 region has 17 residues. Trimming cost V 0 bases and J 3 bases; bases outside gene matches: 11. Germline V CDR1 and CDR2: MGHRA, YSYEKL. This CDR3 is CASSQEPPGQIIYEQYF. In DNA form, the CDR3 reads TGCGCCAGCAGCCAAGAACCTCCGGGACAGATAATCTACGAGCAGTACTTC.